The clone carrying this T cell receptor beta chain counts as medium-sized. This record comes from a study of graft-versus-host responses after intestinal transplantation. TCRdb keeps only in-frame clones here, not all; method: immunoSEQ multiplex PCR. The sample contains approximately 9,800 clones, roughly 38% of which appear only once. Irradiated, violet-dye-labeled stimulator cells, 200,000 in number, were plated with 200,000 CFSE-labeled responder cells. V dropped 5 bases and J dropped 8 bases, with 13 bases sitting between them. CDR1 and CDR2 from the germline V gene are MDHEN and SYDVKM. The CDR3 covers 13 residues.

The chain couples TRBV28 to TRBJ2-1; D perhaps matches TRBD1 (5 bases). The TCR sequence derives from a human patient who received an intestinal transplant. The sample was alloreactive CD8+ T cells from a mixed lymphocyte reaction culture, taken before intestinal transplant. Subset noted: CFSE-low proliferating T cells sorted from roughly 6-day pre-transplant mixed lymphocyte reaction (GvH or HvG direction). The chain's CDR3 is CASSPGFGDEQFF. In DNA, the CDR3 is TGTGCCAGCAGTCCAGGGTTTGGAGATGAGCAGTTCTTC.